These T cell receptor beta chains were read from a single sample in a study of blood T cell repertoires in COVID-19. Only in-frame clones appear in the TCRdb table, and some are missing; sequencing was by immunoSEQ multiplex PCR. The sample records around 290,000 clones, roughly 90% being singletons. The sample was PBMCs or T cells enriched from blood (not recorded which). These receptors all stem from a woman between 25 and 40 years old who had recovered from COVID-19. CDR3s include the opening cysteine and the closing phenylalanine or tryptophan. Fields, in order: V gene, J gene, clone size, D gene, CDR3 protein, CDR3 DNA. The D gene is left open where the match is weak. Clone size is not always given. Where it is, it says once, few, many or a class for expanded clones.

v_gene: TRBV9
j_gene: TRBJ1-2
abundance: .
d_gene: .
CDR3aa: CASSVDNTRGGYTF
CDR3nt: TGTGCCAGCAGCGTAGATAATACACGGGGTGGCTACACCTTC

v_gene: TRBV7-9
j_gene: TRBJ2-3
abundance: .
d_gene: .
CDR3aa: CASTDHFGSGRTDTQYF
CDR3nt: TGTGCCAGCACCGATCATTTCGGTAGCGGACGCACAGATACGCAGTATTTT

v_gene: TRBV5-1
j_gene: TRBJ2-3
abundance: .
d_gene: .
CDR3aa: CASSFVGAATDTQYF
CDR3nt: TGCGCCAGCAGCTTCGTGGGAGCAGCTACAGATACGCAGTATTTT

v_gene: TRBV10-3
j_gene: TRBJ2-1
abundance: .
d_gene: .
CDR3aa: CACGDEQFF
CDR3nt: TGTGCCTGCGGGGATGAGCAGTTCTTC

v_gene: TRBV28
j_gene: TRBJ2-5
abundance: .
d_gene: TRBD2
CDR3aa: CASVAAGAQETQYF
CDR3nt: TGTGCCAGCGTCGCGGCGGGAGCTCAAGAGACCCAGTACTTC

v_gene: TRBV6-2/TRBV6-3
j_gene: TRBJ1-1
abundance: .
d_gene: .
CDR3aa: CASSSNSGLRAFF
CDR3nt: TGTGCCAGCAGTTCCAATTCAGGGCTTCGAGCTTTCTTT

v_gene: TRBV5-1
j_gene: TRBJ1-4
abundance: few
d_gene: .
CDR3aa: CASSLQGEKLFF
CDR3nt: TGCGCCAGCAGCTTACAGGGCGAAAAACTGTTTTTT

v_gene: TRBV28
j_gene: TRBJ1-5
abundance: once
d_gene: .
CDR3aa: CASSSPGSQHF
CDR3nt: TGTGCCAGCAGTTCCCCAGGGTCCCAGCATTTT

v_gene: TRBV4-2
j_gene: TRBJ1-4
abundance: .
d_gene: .
CDR3aa: CASSQAPPGETTNEKLFF
CDR3nt: TGTGCCAGCAGCCAAGCTCCACCAGGGGAGACAACTAATGAAAAACTGTTTTTT

v_gene: TRBV29-1
j_gene: TRBJ1-3
abundance: .
d_gene: .
CDR3aa: CSVENYSGNTIYF
CDR3nt: TGCAGCGTCGAGAATTACTCTGGAAACACCATATATTTT

v_gene: TRBV7-3
j_gene: TRBJ2-5
abundance: once
d_gene: TRBD1
CDR3aa: CASSKDREETQYF
CDR3nt: TGTGCCAGCAGCAAGGACAGGGAGGAAACCCAGTACTTC

v_gene: TRBV27
j_gene: TRBJ1-5
abundance: .
d_gene: .
CDR3aa: CASSPSRNQPQHF
CDR3nt: TGTGCCAGCAGTCCCTCCAGAAATCAGCCCCAGCATTTT

v_gene: TRBV4-3
j_gene: TRBJ1-1
abundance: .
d_gene: TRBD1
CDR3aa: CASSQDDVGQGENTEAFF
CDR3nt: TGCGCCAGCAGCCAAGACGACGTAGGACAGGGGGAGAACACTGAAGCTTTCTTT

v_gene: TRBV30
j_gene: TRBJ1-2
abundance: .
d_gene: TRBD1
CDR3aa: CAWAWTGDYGYTF
CDR3nt: TGTGCCTGGGCCTGGACAGGGGACTATGGCTACACCTTC

v_gene: TRBV18
j_gene: TRBJ2-7
abundance: .
d_gene: .
CDR3aa: CASSPQQGYYEQYF
CDR3nt: TGTGCCAGCTCACCCCAACAGGGATACTACGAGCAGTACTTC

v_gene: TRBV4-3
j_gene: TRBJ2-1
abundance: .
d_gene: TRBD1
CDR3aa: CASSQVGTGNEQFF
CDR3nt: TGCGCCAGCAGCCAAGTGGGGACAGGGAATGAGCAGTTCTTC

v_gene: TRBV9
j_gene: TRBJ2-4
abundance: .
d_gene: TRBD1
CDR3aa: CASSHPGTGGTKNIQYF
CDR3nt: TGTGCCAGCAGCCACCCAGGGACAGGGGGGACCAAAAACATTCAGTACTTC

v_gene: TRBV7-7
j_gene: TRBJ1-1
abundance: .
d_gene: .
CDR3aa: CASSLELGTEAFF
CDR3nt: TGTGCTAGCAGCTTAGAACTTGGGACAGAAGCTTTCTTT

v_gene: TRBV11-3
j_gene: TRBJ2-1
abundance: .
d_gene: TRBD2
CDR3aa: CASSLRLAGNEQFF
CDR3nt: TGTGCCAGCAGCTTGAGACTAGCTGGCAATGAGCAGTTCTTC

v_gene: TRBV2
j_gene: TRBJ1-1
abundance: .
d_gene: TRBD1
CDR3aa: CASSVARGNTEAFF
CDR3nt: TGTGCCAGCAGTGTGGCCAGGGGGAATACTGAAGCTTTCTTT

v_gene: TRBV6-5
j_gene: TRBJ1-4
abundance: once
d_gene: TRBD1
CDR3aa: CASRGTGVNEKLFF
CDR3nt: TGTGCCAGCAGGGGGACAGGGGTTAATGAAAAACTGTTTTTT

v_gene: TRBV27
j_gene: TRBJ2-7
abundance: .
d_gene: .
CDR3aa: CASSLESSYEQYF
CDR3nt: TGTGCCAGCAGTTTAGAGAGCTCCTACGAGCAGTACTTC

v_gene: TRBV5-1
j_gene: TRBJ2-3
abundance: .
d_gene: .
CDR3aa: CASSSLGRTDTQYF
CDR3nt: TGCGCCAGCAGCTCACTAGGGCGCACAGATACGCAGTATTTT

v_gene: TRBV9
j_gene: TRBJ1-2
abundance: .
d_gene: .
CDR3aa: CASSVAPRGARGYGYTF
CDR3nt: TGTGCCAGCAGCGTAGCCCCCCGGGGGGCAAGGGGCTATGGCTACACCTTC

v_gene: TRBV19
j_gene: TRBJ1-2
abundance: .
d_gene: TRBD1
CDR3aa: CATPDRALLGYGYTF
CDR3nt: TGTGCCACCCCGGACAGGGCGCTTTTGGGCTATGGCTACACCTTC

v_gene: TRBV7-6
j_gene: TRBJ1-1
abundance: .
d_gene: .
CDR3aa: CASSLQENTEAFF
CDR3nt: TGTGCCAGCAGCTTACAGGAGAACACTGAAGCTTTCTTT

v_gene: TRBV7-3
j_gene: TRBJ2-3
abundance: once
d_gene: TRBD2
CDR3aa: CASSLGGRAGDTQYF
CDR3nt: TGTGCCAGCAGCTTAGGCGGGAGGGCCGGAGATACGCAGTATTTT

v_gene: TRBV19
j_gene: TRBJ1-6
abundance: .
d_gene: TRBD1
CDR3aa: CASGRDSNSPLHF
CDR3nt: TGTGCCAGTGGCCGGGACAGTAATTCACCCCTCCACTTT

v_gene: TRBV28
j_gene: TRBJ2-2
abundance: .
d_gene: TRBD1
CDR3aa: CAAQGGRDRGRAANTGELFF
CDR3nt: TGTGCCGCTCAGGGGGGTCGGGACAGGGGCCGAGCGGCGAACACCGGGGAGCTGTTTTTT

v_gene: TRBV14
j_gene: TRBJ2-4
abundance: .
d_gene: TRBD1
CDR3aa: CASSPFGQGRNIQYF
CDR3nt: TGTGCCAGCAGCCCATTCGGACAGGGTAGAAACATTCAGTACTTC

v_gene: TRBV4-1
j_gene: TRBJ2-5
abundance: .
d_gene: TRBD2
CDR3aa: CASSQVGLAPRRTQYF
CDR3nt: TGCGCCAGCAGCCAAGTGGGACTAGCCCCCAGAAGGACCCAGTACTTC

v_gene: TRBV6-2/TRBV6-3
j_gene: TRBJ1-2
abundance: once
d_gene: .
CDR3aa: CASSYSLRAPTGGYTF
CDR3nt: TGTGCCAGCAGTTACTCGCTCCGGGCTCCAACGGGAGGCTACACCTTC

v_gene: TRBV9
j_gene: TRBJ1-2
abundance: .
d_gene: TRBD1
CDR3aa: CASSVAIGGQDGYTF
CDR3nt: TGTGCCAGCAGCGTAGCTATCGGGGGACAGGATGGCTACACCTTC

v_gene: TRBV7-3
j_gene: TRBJ2-3
abundance: .
d_gene: .
CDR3aa: CASSLRGLKRGTDTQYF
CDR3nt: TGTGCCAGCAGCTTAAGGGGGCTCAAAAGGGGCACAGATACGCAGTATTTT

v_gene: TRBV4-3
j_gene: TRBJ1-6
abundance: .
d_gene: .
CDR3aa: CASSQVAAGVSPLHF
CDR3nt: TGCGCCAGCAGCCAAGTCGCGGCAGGGGTTTCACCCCTCCACTTT

v_gene: TRBV13
j_gene: TRBJ1-4
abundance: once
d_gene: .
CDR3aa: CASSLGEKLFF
CDR3nt: TGTGCCAGCAGCTTGGGCGAAAAACTGTTTTTT

v_gene: TRBV11-3
j_gene: TRBJ2-2
abundance: .
d_gene: .
CDR3aa: CASSPVNRVRATGELFF
CDR3nt: TGTGCCAGCAGCCCCGTGAACAGGGTCCGGGCCACCGGGGAGCTGTTTTTT

v_gene: TRBV7-3
j_gene: TRBJ2-3
abundance: .
d_gene: TRBD2
CDR3aa: CASSSLSLAGERTDTQYF
CDR3nt: TGTGCCAGCAGCTCTTTATCCTTAGCGGGGGAAAGGACAGATACGCAGTATTTT

v_gene: TRBV10-2
j_gene: TRBJ1-1
abundance: .
d_gene: TRBD1
CDR3aa: CASRVTGGTEAFF
CDR3nt: TGCGCCAGCAGGGTGACAGGGGGCACTGAAGCTTTCTTT

v_gene: TRBV13
j_gene: TRBJ1-1
abundance: .
d_gene: TRBD1
CDR3aa: CASSARQGWYTEAFF
CDR3nt: TGTGCCAGCAGCGCCCGACAGGGGTGGTACACTGAAGCTTTCTTT

v_gene: TRBV27
j_gene: TRBJ1-2
abundance: .
d_gene: TRBD1
CDR3aa: CASSRQGLGYGYTF
CDR3nt: TGTGCCAGCAGTCGACAGGGCCTTGGCTATGGCTACACCTTC

v_gene: TRBV6-5
j_gene: TRBJ2-7
abundance: .
d_gene: TRBD2
CDR3aa: CASSQWGGYEQYF
CDR3nt: TGTGCCAGCAGCCAGTGGGGGGGCTACGAGCAGTACTTC

v_gene: TRBV5-1
j_gene: TRBJ2-1
abundance: few
d_gene: .
CDR3aa: CASSFGVEQFF
CDR3nt: TGCGCCAGCAGCTTCGGGGTTGAGCAGTTCTTC

v_gene: TRBV28
j_gene: TRBJ1-2
abundance: .
d_gene: TRBD1
CDR3aa: CASSFLGGQGGYTF
CDR3nt: TGTGCCAGCAGTTTTTTAGGGGGCCAGGGTGGCTACACCTTC

v_gene: TRBV19
j_gene: TRBJ2-5
abundance: .
d_gene: .
CDR3aa: CASSIATGWGTQETQYF
CDR3nt: TGTGCCAGTAGCATCGCGACCGGATGGGGGACTCAAGAGACCCAGTACTTC

v_gene: TRBV4-1
j_gene: TRBJ2-7
abundance: once
d_gene: .
CDR3aa: CASSQAWKGGSNEQYF
CDR3nt: TGCGCCAGCAGCCAAGCATGGAAAGGGGGATCGAACGAGCAGTACTTC

v_gene: TRBV3-1/TRBV3-2
j_gene: TRBJ2-2
abundance: .
d_gene: TRBD2
CDR3aa: CASSRLAGVTGELFF
CDR3nt: TGTGCCAGCAGTCGACTAGCGGGAGTAACCGGGGAGCTGTTTTTT

v_gene: TRBV11-2
j_gene: TRBJ1-2
abundance: .
d_gene: .
CDR3aa: CASSLGWVGDRGYTF
CDR3nt: TGTGCCAGCAGCTTAGGGTGGGTTGGTGACAGAGGCTACACCTTC

v_gene: TRBV30
j_gene: TRBJ1-2
abundance: .
d_gene: .
CDR3aa: CAWSVAWTGYGYTF
CDR3nt: TGTGCCTGGAGTGTAGCTTGGACTGGCTATGGCTACACCTTC

v_gene: TRBV28
j_gene: TRBJ2-2
abundance: .
d_gene: TRBD1
CDR3aa: CASRTGGANGELFF
CDR3nt: TGTGCCAGCAGAACAGGGGGCGCGAACGGGGAGCTGTTTTTT

v_gene: TRBV18
j_gene: TRBJ2-2
abundance: .
d_gene: .
CDR3aa: CASSPTRGTGELFF
CDR3nt: TGTGCCAGCTCCCCGACCAGGGGAACCGGGGAGCTGTTTTTT

v_gene: TRBV7-9
j_gene: TRBJ2-2
abundance: .
d_gene: .
CDR3aa: CASSLGHSGGGTGELFF
CDR3nt: TGTGCCAGCAGCTTAGGGCATTCTGGTGGAGGCACCGGGGAGCTGTTTTTT

v_gene: TRBV14
j_gene: TRBJ1-4
abundance: few
d_gene: .
CDR3aa: CASSQSNREKLFF
CDR3nt: TGTGCCAGCAGCCAAAGTAACCGGGAAAAACTGTTTTTT

v_gene: TRBV5-1
j_gene: TRBJ2-7
abundance: .
d_gene: TRBD1
CDR3aa: CASSTWTGVGYEQYF
CDR3nt: TGCGCCAGCAGCACCTGGACAGGGGTGGGCTACGAGCAGTACTTC

v_gene: TRBV10-1
j_gene: TRBJ1-4
abundance: .
d_gene: .
CDR3aa: CASSEWQGMSFATNEKLFF
CDR3nt: TGCGCCAGCAGTGAGTGGCAGGGGATGAGTTTTGCAACTAATGAAAAACTGTTTTTT

v_gene: TRBV24-1
j_gene: TRBJ2-1
abundance: .
d_gene: TRBD2
CDR3aa: CATSDLPSWGLASNEQFF
CDR3nt: TGTGCCACCAGTGATTTACCAAGTTGGGGACTAGCTTCCAATGAGCAGTTCTTC

v_gene: TRBV5-1
j_gene: TRBJ1-6
abundance: .
d_gene: TRBD1
CDR3aa: CASSLGTGVYNSPLHF
CDR3nt: TGCGCCAGCAGCTTAGGGACAGGGGTTTATAATTCACCCCTCCACTTT

v_gene: TRBV9
j_gene: TRBJ2-2
abundance: .
d_gene: TRBD1
CDR3aa: CASSSGDRGPRELFF
CDR3nt: TGTGCCAGCAGCTCGGGGGACAGGGGGCCGAGGGAGCTGTTTTTT